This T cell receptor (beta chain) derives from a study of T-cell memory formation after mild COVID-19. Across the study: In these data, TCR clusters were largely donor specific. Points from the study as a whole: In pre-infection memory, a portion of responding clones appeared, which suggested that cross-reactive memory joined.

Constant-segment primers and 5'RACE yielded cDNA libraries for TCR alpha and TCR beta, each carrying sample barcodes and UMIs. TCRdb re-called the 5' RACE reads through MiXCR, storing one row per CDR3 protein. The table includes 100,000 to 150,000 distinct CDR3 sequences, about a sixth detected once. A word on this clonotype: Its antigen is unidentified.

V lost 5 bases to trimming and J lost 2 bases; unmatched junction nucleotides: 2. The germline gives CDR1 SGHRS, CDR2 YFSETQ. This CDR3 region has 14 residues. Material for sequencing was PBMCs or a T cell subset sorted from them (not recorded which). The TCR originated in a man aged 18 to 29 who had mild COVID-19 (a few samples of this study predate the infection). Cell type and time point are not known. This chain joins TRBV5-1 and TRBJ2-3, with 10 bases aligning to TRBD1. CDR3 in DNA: TGCGCCAGCAGGGGACAGGGGAACACAGATACGCAGTATTTT. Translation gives CASRGQGNTDTQYF.